Below are 6 T cell receptor beta chains sequenced from a single sample in a study of OX40 agonist ivuxolimab in advanced cancers. The assay was immunoSEQ multiplex PCR, and TCRdb's table has in-frame clones only and misses some. The sample has 20,000 to 30,000 clones, 65% to 85% seen once. Sequenced here: CD4+ or CD8+ T cells sorted from blood, sampled in a trial of the OX40 agonist ivuxolimab. The receptors come from an adult with an advanced solid tumor such as melanoma, head and neck, liver or kidney cancer.

The CDR3 DNA is TGCGCCAGCAGTGAGGGGGGTGGCATTCAGTACTTC. Its protein is CASSEGGGIQYF. The chain couples TRBV10-2 to TRBJ2-4; tentatively, D is TRBD1 or TRBD2 (5 bases each). This CDR3 spans 12 amino acids. The germline V gene encodes CDR1 WSHSY and CDR2 SAAADI. Trimming took 2 bases from V and 9 from J, leaving 8 bases between them.

The chain couples TRBV29-1 to TRBJ1-1; tentative D call: TRBD1 (5 bases). The CDR3 loop spans 12 amino acids. Germline V lookup: CDR1 SQVTM, CDR2 ANQGSEA. Deletions cut 0 bases from V and 9 bases from J, with 11 bases between. CDR3 in amino acids: CSVEERGYQAFF. CDR3 nucleotides: TGCAGCGTTGAAGAGAGGGGTTACCAAGCTTTCTTT. The full variable domain, its missing parts supplied by reference TRBV29-1 and TRBJ1-1, is SAVISQKPSRDICQRGTSLTIQCQVDSQVTMMFWYRQQPGQSLTLIATANQGSEATYESGFVIDKFPISRPNLTFSTLTVSNMSPEDSSIYLCSVEERGYQAFFGQGTRLTVV.

The rearrangement joins TRBV6-1 to TRBJ1-1; unclear D gene. Deletions cut 5 bases from V and 1 base from J, with 11 bases between. This CDR3 is 14 amino acids long. The germline V gene encodes CDR1 MNHNS and CDR2 SASEGT. The CDR3 bases are TGTGCCAGCAGTTTGACATTCCCGAACACTGAAGCTTTCTTT. The encoded protein is CASSLTFPNTEAFF.

In regard to this clone: At one boundary the junction diverges from the germline segment, which might be a read error. The chain couples TRBV15 to TRBJ2-3; D not resolved. Germline CDR1 is LNHNV and CDR2 is YYDKDF (reference sequence). This CDR3 is 12 amino acids long. CDR3 amino acids: CATGRNTDTQYF. CDR3 DNA: TGTGCCACCGGCAGAAACACAGATACGCAGTATTTT.

The V and J genes are TRBV7-2 and TRBJ2-3, with D uncertain. Germline V CDR1 and CDR2: SGHTA, FQGNSA. The V end lost 3 bases, the J end lost 2 bases, and 0 bases lay between the germline ends. The CDR3 loop spans 11 amino acids. The chain's CDR3 is CASSFTDTQYF. CDR3 coding DNA: TGTGCCAGCAGCTTCACAGATACGCAGTATTTT.

The J gene is TRBJ2-1, the V gene TRBV4-3; unclear D gene. Germline assignment: CDR1 LGHNA and CDR2 YSLEER. Trimming stripped 1 base from V and 0 bases from J, with 7 bases between. This CDR3 is 15 amino acids long. The CDR3 DNA reads as TGCGCCAGCAGCCAAGGCCCGACCTCCTACAATGAGCAGTTCTTC. The encoded protein is CASSQGPTSYNEQFF.